This T cell receptor (beta chain) was captured in a study of blood T cell repertoires in COVID-19. Study overall: The origin of the acute and convalescent COVID-19 samples was the United States, Italy and Spain. Sources were T cells, B-cell-depleted T cells, or PBMCs; the material itself was cDNA or gDNA.

V dropped 6 bases and J dropped 0 bases, with 8 bases sitting between them. CDR3 size: 13 residues. Original processing methods: Amplified reference gene primers provided the basis for estimating nucleated cell counts. Clones were read by immunoSEQ multiplex PCR, and TCRdb kept only the in-frame ones, dropping some. Clone size and V and J calls were adopted from that table, with D and trimming inferred from the DNA. The data hold some 190,000 clones, with roughly four fifths observed a single time. The sequence came from an elderly woman with COVID-19, enrolled during active disease. V usage is TRBV12-3 or TRBV12-4 and J usage is TRBJ2-5; no reliable D call. Sequencing input: peripheral blood. The CDR3 nucleotides are TGTGCCAGCAGAATAGACTACCAAGAGACCCAGTACTTC. It translates to CASRIDYQETQYF.